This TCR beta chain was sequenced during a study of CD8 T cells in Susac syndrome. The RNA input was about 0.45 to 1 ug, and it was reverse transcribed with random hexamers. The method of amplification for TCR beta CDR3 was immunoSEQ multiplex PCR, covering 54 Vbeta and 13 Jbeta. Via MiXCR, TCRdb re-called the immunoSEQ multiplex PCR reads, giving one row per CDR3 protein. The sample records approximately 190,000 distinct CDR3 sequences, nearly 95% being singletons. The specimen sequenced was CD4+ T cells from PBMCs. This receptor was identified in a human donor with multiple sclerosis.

This chain's CDR3 is CATSDPPQETQYF. As DNA, the CDR3 is TGTGCCACCAGTGACCCGCCCCAAGAGACCCAGTACTTC. The genes are TRBV24-1 and TRBJ2-5; no definite D call. Germline CDR1 reads KGHDR; CDR2 reads SFDVKD. The CDR3 extends over 13 amino acids. Between the trimmed V and J ends, which lost 4 bases and 1 base, there was a span of 6 bases.